The sequence of this T cell receptor beta chain was determined in a study of blood T cell repertoires in COVID-19. Study-wide context: T cells, B-cell-depleted T cells, or PBMCs supplied cDNA or gDNA.

Two consecutive negative NP/OP PCR tests, clearance, or resolved symptoms defined Cohort 3 recovery. Germline V CDR1 and CDR2: MNHEY, SVGAGI. The length of the CDR3 is 11 residues. Trimming took 8 bases from V and 14 from J, leaving 16 bases between them. Repertoires were generated with immunoSEQ multiplex PCR, while TCRdb's copy carries only in-frame clones and drops some. The table shows some 390,000 clones, with 80% to 90% occurring only once. The clonotype comes from a man aged 25 to 40 who had recovered from COVID-19. The gene calls are TRBV6-5 and TRBJ2-1; D perhaps matches TRBD2 (5 bases). Sample: PBMCs or T cells enriched from blood (not recorded which). CDR3 sequence (DNA): TGTGCCAGCGTATCAGCGGCGAGGGAGTTCTTC. This codes for CASVSAAREFF.